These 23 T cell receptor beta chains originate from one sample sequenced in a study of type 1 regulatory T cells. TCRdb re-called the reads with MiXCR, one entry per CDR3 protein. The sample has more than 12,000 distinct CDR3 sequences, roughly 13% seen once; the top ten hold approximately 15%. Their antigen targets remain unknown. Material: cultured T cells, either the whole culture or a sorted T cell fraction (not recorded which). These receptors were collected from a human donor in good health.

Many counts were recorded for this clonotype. This CDR3 reads CASSSGLAGYNEQFF. The CDR3 DNA follows: TGTGCCAGCAGCTCGGGACTAGCGGGGTACAATGAGCAGTTCTTC. The chain joins TRBV7-3 to TRBJ2-1; 13 bases match TRBD2. The CDR3 spans 15 residues. The ends lost 4 bases at V and 4 bases at J; junction bases unmatched: 1. Germline V gene lookup returns CDR1 SGHTA and CDR2 FQGTGA.

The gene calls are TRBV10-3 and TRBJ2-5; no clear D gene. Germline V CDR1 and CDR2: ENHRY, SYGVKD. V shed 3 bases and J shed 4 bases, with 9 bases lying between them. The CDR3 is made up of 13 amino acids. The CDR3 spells CAISDGVIETQYF. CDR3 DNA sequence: TGTGCCATCAGTGATGGGGTCATAGAGACCCAGTACTTC.

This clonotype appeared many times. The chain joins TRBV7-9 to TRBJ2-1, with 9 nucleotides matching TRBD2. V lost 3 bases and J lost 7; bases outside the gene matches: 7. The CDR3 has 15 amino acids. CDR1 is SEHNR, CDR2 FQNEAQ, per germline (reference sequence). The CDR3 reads CASSLRREGPNEQFF. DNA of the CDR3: TGTGCCAGCAGCTTGAGGCGGGAGGGCCCGAATGAGCAGTTCTTC.

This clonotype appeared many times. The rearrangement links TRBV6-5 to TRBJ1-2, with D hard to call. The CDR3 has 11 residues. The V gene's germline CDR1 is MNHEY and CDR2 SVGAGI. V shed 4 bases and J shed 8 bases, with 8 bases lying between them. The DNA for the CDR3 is TGTGCCAGCAGTTCGGGCCCCGGCTACACCTTC. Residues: CASSSGPGYTF.

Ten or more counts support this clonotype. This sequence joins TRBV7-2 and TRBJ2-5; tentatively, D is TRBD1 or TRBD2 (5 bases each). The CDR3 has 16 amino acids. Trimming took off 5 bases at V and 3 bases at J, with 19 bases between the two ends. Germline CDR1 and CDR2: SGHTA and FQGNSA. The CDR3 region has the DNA TGTGCCAGCAGCCCCTCCGGGGCAGGTGATAAAGAGACCCAGTACTTC. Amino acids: CASSPSGAGDKETQYF.

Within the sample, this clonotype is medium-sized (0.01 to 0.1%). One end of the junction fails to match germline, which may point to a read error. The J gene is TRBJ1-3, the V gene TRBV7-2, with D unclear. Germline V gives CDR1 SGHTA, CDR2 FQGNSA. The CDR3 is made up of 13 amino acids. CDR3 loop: CASSLAPEGRRNF. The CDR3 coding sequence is TGTGCCAGCAGCTTAGCCCCTGAAGGACGAAGAAATTTT.

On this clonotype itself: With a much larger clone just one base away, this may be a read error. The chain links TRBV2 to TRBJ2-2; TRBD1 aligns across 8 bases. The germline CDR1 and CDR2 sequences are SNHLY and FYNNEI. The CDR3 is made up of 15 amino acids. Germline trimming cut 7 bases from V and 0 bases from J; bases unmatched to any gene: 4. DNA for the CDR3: TGTGCCAGCATCTTGGACAGGGCGAACACCGGGGAGCTGTTTTTT. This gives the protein CASILDRANTGELFF.

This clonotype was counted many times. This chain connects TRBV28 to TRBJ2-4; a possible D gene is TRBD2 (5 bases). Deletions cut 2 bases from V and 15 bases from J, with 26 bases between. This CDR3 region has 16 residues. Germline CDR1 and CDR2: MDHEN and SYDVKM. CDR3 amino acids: CASSLGPGNPPIYRYF. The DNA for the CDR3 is TGTGCCAGCAGTTTAGGCCCGGGGAACCCCCCGATTTATCGGTACTTC.

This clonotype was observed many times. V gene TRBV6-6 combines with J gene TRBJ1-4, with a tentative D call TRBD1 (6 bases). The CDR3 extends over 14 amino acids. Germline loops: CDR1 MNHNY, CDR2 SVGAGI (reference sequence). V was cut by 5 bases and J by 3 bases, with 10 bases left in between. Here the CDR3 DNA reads TGTGCCAGCAGTATGGACAGATCTAATGAAAAACTGTTTTTT. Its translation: CASSMDRSNEKLFF.

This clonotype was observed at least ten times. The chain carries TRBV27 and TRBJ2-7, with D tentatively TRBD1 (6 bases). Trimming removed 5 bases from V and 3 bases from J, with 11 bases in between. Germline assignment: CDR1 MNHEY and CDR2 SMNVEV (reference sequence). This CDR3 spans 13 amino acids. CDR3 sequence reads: CASSRDTDYEQYF. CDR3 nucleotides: TGTGCCAGCAGTAGGGACACGGACTACGAGCAGTACTTC.

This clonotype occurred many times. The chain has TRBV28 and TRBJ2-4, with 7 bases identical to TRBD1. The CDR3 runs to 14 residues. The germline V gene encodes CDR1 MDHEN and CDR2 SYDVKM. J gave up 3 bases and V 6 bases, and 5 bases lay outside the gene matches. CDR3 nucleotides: TGTGCCAGCAGCCAAACAGGGGTCAAAAACATTCAGTACTTC. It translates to CASSQTGVKNIQYF.

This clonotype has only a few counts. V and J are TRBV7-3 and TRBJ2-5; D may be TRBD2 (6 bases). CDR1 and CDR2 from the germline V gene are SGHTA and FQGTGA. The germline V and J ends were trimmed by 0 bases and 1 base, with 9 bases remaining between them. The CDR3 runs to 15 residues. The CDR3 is CASSLTGLSQETQYF. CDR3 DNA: TGTGCCAGCAGCTTAACGGGACTTTCCCAAGAGACCCAGTACTTC. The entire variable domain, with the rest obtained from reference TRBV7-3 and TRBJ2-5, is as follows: GAGVSQTPSNKVTEKGKYVELRCDPISGHTALYWYRQSLGQGPEFLIYFQGTGAADDSGLPNDRFFAVRPEGSVSTLKIQRTERGDSAVYLCASSLTGLSQETQYFGPGTRLLVL.

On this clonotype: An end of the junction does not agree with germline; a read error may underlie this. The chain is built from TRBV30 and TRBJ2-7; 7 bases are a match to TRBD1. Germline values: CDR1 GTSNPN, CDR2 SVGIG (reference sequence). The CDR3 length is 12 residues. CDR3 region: CAWDRAGGEQHF. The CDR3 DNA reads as TGTGCCTGGGACAGGGCGGGTGGTGAGCAGCACTTC.

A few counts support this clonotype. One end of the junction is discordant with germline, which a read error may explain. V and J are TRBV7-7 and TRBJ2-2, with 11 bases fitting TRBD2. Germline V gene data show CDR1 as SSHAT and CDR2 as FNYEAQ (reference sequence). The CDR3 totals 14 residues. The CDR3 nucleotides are TGTGCTAGCAGCATGGGACTAGCGGCCGGGGAGCTGTTTTTT. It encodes CASSMGLAAGELFF.

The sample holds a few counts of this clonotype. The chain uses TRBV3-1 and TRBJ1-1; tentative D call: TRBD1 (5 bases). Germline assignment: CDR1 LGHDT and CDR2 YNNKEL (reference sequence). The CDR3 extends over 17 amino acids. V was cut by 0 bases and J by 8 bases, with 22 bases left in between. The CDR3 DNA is TGTGCCAGCAGCCAAGATCGGTCCACCTTGAGGGGCTCAGAAGCTTTCTTT. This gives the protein CASSQDRSTLRGSEAFF.

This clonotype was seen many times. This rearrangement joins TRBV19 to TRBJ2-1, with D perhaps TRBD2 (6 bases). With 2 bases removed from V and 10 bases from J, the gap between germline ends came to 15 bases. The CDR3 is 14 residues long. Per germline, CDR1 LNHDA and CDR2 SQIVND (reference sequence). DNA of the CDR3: TGTGCCAGTAGTATAAGCCCTACTAGCTTAGAGCAGTTCTTC. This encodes CASSISPTSLEQFF.

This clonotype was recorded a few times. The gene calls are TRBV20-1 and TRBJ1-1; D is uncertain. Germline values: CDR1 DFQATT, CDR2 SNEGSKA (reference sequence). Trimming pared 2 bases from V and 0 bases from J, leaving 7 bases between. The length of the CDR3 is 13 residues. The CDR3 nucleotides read TGCAGTGCTAGACAGGATCTGAACACTGAAGCTTTCTTT. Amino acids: CSARQDLNTEAFF.

The CDR3 loop reads CASSFGTSEDEQYF. The CDR3 bases are TGTGCCAGCAGCTTTGGCACTAGCGAAGACGAGCAGTACTTC. V usage is TRBV7-9 and J usage is TRBJ2-7, with 7 nucleotides matching TRBD2. Trimming cost V 3 bases and J 5 bases; bases outside gene matches: 7. The CDR3 covers 14 residues. Germline assignment: CDR1 SEHNR and CDR2 FQNEAQ (reference sequence).

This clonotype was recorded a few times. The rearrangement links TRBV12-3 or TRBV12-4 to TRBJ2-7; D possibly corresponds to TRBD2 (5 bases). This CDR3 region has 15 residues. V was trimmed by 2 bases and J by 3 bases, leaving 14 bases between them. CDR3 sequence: CASSLSLAFIYEQYF. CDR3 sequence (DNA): TGTGCCAGCAGTTTAAGTCTAGCCTTCATCTACGAGCAGTACTTC.

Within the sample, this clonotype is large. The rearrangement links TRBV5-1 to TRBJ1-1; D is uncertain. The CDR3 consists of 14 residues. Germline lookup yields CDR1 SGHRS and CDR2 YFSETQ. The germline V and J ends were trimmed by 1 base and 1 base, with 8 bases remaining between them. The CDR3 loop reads CASSLMAQNTEAFF. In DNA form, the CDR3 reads TGCGCCAGCAGCTTGATGGCCCAGAACACTGAAGCTTTCTTT.

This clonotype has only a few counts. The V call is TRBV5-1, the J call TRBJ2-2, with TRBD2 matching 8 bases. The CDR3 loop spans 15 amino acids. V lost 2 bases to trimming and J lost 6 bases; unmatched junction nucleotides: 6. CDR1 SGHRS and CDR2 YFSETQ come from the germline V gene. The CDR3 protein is CASSFQRERAGELFF. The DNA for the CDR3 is TGCGCCAGCAGCTTCCAGCGGGAGCGGGCCGGGGAGCTGTTTTTT.

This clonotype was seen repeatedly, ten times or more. The CDR3 DNA reads as TGTGCCTGGAGTACCGGCCTTCAAAATCAGCCCCAGCATTTT. It is translated as CAWSTGLQNQPQHF. The J gene is TRBJ1-5, the V gene TRBV30; D is uncertain. Trimming removed 2 bases at V and 4 bases at J, with 12 bases between. Germline lookup yields CDR1 GTSNPN and CDR2 SVGIG (reference sequence). The CDR3 loop spans 14 amino acids. The variable domain in full, with the rest retrieved from reference TRBV30 and TRBJ1-5, is SQTIHQWPATLVQPVGSPLSLECTVEGTSNPNLYWYRQAAGRGLQLLFYSVGIGQISSEVPQNLSASRPQDRQFILSSKKLLLSDSGFYLCAWSTGLQNQPQHFGDGTRLSIL.

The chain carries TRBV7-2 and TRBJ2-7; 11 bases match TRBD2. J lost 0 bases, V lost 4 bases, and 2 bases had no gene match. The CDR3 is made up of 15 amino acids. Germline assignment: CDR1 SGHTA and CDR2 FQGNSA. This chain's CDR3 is CASSSGLAASYEQYF. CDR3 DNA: TGTGCCAGCAGCTCGGGACTAGCGGCCTCCTACGAGCAGTACTTC.